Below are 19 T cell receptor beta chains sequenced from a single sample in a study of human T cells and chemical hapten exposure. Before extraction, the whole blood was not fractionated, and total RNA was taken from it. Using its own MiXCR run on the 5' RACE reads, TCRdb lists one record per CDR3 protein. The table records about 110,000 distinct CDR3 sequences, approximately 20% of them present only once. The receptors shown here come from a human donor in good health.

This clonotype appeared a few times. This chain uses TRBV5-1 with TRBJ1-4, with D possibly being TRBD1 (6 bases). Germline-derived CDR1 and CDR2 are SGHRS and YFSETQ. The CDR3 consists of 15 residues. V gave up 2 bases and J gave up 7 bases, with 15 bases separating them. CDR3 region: CASSFVGGSSEKLFF. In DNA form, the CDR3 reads TGCGCCAGCAGCTTCGTTGGGGGCTCGAGTGAAAAACTGTTTTTT.

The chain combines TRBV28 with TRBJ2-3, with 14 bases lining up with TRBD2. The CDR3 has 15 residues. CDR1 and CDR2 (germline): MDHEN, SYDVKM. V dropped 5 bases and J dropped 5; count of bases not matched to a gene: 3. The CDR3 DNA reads TGTGCCAGCAGTGTGACTAGCGGGAGGGGAGATACGCAGTATTTT. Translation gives CASSVTSGRGDTQYF.

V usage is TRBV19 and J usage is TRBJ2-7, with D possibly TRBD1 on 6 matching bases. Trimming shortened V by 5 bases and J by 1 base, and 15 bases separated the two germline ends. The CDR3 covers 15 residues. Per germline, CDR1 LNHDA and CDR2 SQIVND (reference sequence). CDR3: CASSPTGTLSYEQYF. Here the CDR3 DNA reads TGTGCCAGTAGTCCCACGGGGACACTTTCCTACGAGCAGTACTTC.

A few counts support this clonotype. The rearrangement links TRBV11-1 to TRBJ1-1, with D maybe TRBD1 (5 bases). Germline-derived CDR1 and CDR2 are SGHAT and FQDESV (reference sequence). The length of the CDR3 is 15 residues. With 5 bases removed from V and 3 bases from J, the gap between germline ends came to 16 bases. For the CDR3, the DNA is TGTGCCAGCAGCCCACAAGGGAGGGGAGACACTGAAGCTTTCTTT. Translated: CASSPQGRGDTEAFF. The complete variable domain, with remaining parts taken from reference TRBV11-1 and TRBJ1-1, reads EAEVAQSPRYKITEKSQAVAFWCDPISGHATLYWYRQILGQGPELLVQFQDESVVDDSQLPKDRFSAERLKGVDSTLKIQPAELGDSAMYLCASSPQGRGDTEAFFGQGTRLTVV.

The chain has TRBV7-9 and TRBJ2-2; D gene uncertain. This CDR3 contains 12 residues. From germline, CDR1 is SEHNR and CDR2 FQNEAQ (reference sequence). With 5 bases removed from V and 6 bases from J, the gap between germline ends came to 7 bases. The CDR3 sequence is CASSPYPGELFF. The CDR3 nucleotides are TGTGCCAGCAGCCCCTACCCCGGGGAGCTGTTTTTT.

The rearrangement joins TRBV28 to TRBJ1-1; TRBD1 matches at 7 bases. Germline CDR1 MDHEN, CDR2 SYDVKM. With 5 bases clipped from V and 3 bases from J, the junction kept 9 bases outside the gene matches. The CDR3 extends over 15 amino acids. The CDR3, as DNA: TGTGCCAGCAGTCCCCGAGGGGGCGCCTACACTGAAGCTTTCTTT. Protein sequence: CASSPRGGAYTEAFF.

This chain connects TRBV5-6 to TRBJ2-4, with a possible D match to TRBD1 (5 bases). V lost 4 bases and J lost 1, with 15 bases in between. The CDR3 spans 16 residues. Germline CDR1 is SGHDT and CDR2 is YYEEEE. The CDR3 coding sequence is TGTGCCAGCAGCCCCGGACACCGGGCGGCCAAAAACATTCAGTACTTC. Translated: CASSPGHRAAKNIQYF.

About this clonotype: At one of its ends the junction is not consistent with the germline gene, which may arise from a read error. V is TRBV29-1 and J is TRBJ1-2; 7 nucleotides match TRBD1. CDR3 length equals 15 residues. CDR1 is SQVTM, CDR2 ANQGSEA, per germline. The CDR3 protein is CSVEDSGQRVYGDTF. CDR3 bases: TGCAGCGTTGAAGACTCGGGACAGAGGGTTTATGGCGACACCTTC.

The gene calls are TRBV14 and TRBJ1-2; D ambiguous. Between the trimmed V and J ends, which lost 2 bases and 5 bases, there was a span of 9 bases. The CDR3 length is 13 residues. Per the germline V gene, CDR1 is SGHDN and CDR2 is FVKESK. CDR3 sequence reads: CASSQWQLYGYTF. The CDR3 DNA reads TGTGCCAGCAGCCAATGGCAGCTTTATGGCTACACCTTC.

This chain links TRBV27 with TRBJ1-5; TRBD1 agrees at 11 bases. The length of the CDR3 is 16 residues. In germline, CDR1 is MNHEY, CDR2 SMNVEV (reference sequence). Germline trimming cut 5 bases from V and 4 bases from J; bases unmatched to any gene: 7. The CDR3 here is CASSQWTGGMNQPQHF. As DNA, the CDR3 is TGTGCCAGCAGTCAGTGGACAGGGGGCATGAATCAGCCCCAGCATTTT.

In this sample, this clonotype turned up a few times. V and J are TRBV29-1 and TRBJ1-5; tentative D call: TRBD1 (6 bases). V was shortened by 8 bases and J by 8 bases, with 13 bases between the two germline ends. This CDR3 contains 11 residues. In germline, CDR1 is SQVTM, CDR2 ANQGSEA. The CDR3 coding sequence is TGCAGCCCTCCCGGGACAAAGCCCCAGCATTTT. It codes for CSPPGTKPQHF.

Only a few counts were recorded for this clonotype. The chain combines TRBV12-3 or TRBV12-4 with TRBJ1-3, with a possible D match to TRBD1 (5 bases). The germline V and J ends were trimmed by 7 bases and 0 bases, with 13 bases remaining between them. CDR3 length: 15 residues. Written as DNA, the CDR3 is TGTGCCAGCACCGCGGGACTCATCTCTGGAAACACCATATATTTT. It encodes CASTAGLISGNTIYF.

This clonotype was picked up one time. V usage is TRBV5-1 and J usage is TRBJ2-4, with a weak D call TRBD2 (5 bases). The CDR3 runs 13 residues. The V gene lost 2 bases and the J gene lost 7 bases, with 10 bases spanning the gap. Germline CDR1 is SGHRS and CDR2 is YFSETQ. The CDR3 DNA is TGCGCCAGCAGCTTTGTGGGAGAGAACATTCAGTACTTC. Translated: CASSFVGENIQYF.

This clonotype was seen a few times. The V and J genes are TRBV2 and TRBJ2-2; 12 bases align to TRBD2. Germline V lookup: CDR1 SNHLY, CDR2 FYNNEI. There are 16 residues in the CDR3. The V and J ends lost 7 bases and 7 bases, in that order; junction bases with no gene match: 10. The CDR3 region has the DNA TGTGCCAGCATTAGAGGACTAGCGGGAATCGGCGGGGAGCTGTTTTTT. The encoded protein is CASIRGLAGIGGELFF.

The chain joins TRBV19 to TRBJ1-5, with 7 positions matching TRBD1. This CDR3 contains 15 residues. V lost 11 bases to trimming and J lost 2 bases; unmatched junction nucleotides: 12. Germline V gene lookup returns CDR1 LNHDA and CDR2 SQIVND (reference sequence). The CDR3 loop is CACTRDSSGNQPQHF. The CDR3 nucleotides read TGTGCCTGTACCCGGGACAGTTCGGGCAATCAGCCCCAGCATTTT. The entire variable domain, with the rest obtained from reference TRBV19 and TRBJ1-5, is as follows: DGGITQSPKYLFRKEGQNVTLSCEQNLNHDAMYWYRQDPGQGLRLIYYSQIVNDFQKGDIAEGYSVSREKKESFPLTVTSAQKNPTAFYLCACTRDSSGNQPQHFGDGTRLSIL.

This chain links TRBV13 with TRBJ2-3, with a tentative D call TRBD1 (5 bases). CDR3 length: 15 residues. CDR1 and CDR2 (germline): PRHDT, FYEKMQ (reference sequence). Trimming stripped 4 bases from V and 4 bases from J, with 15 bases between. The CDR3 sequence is CASSYRAGHPDTQYF. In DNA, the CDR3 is TGTGCCAGCAGCTATCGGGCAGGGCATCCAGATACGCAGTATTTT.

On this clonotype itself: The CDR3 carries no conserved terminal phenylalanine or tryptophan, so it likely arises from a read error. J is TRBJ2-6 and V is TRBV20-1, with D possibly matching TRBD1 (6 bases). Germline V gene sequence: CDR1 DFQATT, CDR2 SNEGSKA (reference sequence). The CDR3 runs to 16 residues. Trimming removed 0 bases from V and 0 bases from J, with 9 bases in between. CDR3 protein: CSAREGGASGANVLTS. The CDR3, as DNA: TGCAGTGCTAGAGAAGGGGGAGCCTCTGGGGCCAACGTCCTGACTTCC.

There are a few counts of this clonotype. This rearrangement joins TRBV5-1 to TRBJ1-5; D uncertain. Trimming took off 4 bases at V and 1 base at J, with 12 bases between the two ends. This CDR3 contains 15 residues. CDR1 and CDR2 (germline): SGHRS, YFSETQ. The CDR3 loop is CASSPTMGSNQPQHF. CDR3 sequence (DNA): TGCGCCAGCAGCCCAACTATGGGGAGCAATCAGCCCCAGCATTTT.

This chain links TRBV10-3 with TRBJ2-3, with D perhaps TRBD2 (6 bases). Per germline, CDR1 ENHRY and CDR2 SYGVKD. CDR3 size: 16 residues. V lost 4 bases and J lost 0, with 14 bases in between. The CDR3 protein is CAISGHSGFSTDTQYF. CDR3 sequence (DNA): TGTGCCATCAGTGGGCACAGCGGGTTCAGCACAGATACGCAGTATTTT.